The 27 T cell receptor beta chains listed next were all sequenced from one sample in a study of blood T cell repertoires in COVID-19. Data came from immunoSEQ multiplex PCR; TCRdb stores just in-frame clones and leaves some out. The table records about 46,000 clones, approximately 88% of them present only once. The specimen sequenced was peripheral blood. Source of these receptors: a man aged 45-65 years with acute or convalescent COVID-19.

V and J are TRBV5-8 and TRBJ2-5, with TRBD1 identical over 7 bases. The junction had 5 bases not matched to a gene; V was cut back by 5 bases and J by 4 bases. The CDR3 is 13 residues long. Germline values: CDR1 SGHTS, CDR2 YDEGEE. CDR3 in DNA: TGTGCCAGCAGAAGTAGGGGGCGAGAGACCCAGTACTTC. It codes for CASRSRGRETQYF.

The chain carries TRBV5-1 and TRBJ2-7, with D tentatively TRBD2 (6 bases). V lost 4 bases, J lost 3 bases, and 14 bases lay in between. Per the germline V gene, CDR1 is SGHRS and CDR2 is YFSETQ. CDR3 length equals 14 residues. CDR3 protein: CASSQTMGGYEQYF. The CDR3 coding sequence is TGCGCCAGCAGCCAGACTATGGGGGGCTACGAGCAGTACTTC.

The CDR3 DNA sequence: TGTGCCAGCTCACCGGATCTAGCGGGAGCTCCTAACCGAGATGAGCAGTTCTTC. Residues: CASSPDLAGAPNRDEQFF. The genes are TRBV18 and TRBJ2-1, with 10 bases that match TRBD2. Germline CDR1 reads KGHSH; CDR2 reads LQKENI. V lost 3 bases to trimming and J lost 8 bases; unmatched junction nucleotides: 16. CDR3 size: 18 residues.

J is TRBJ2-1 and V is TRBV4-3; a weak D match, TRBD2 (6 bases). Germline values: CDR1 LGHNA, CDR2 YSLEER. This CDR3 comprises 16 residues. V was shortened by 0 bases and J by 4 bases, with 13 bases between the two germline ends. In DNA form, the CDR3 reads TGCGCCAGCAGCCAAGAGGGGGGTCTTAGATACAATGAGCAGTTCTTC. Protein sequence: CASSQEGGLRYNEQFF.

The genes are TRBV7-8 and TRBJ2-1; the D is unclear. Germline loops: CDR1 SGHVS, CDR2 FQNEAQ. The CDR3 spans 14 residues. Trimming took 7 bases from V and 3 from J, leaving 13 bases between them. CDR3 coding DNA: TGTGCCAGCAACCCTTTCGACTTCTACAATGAGCAGTTCTTC. Translation: CASNPFDFYNEQFF. The variable domain in full, with the rest retrieved from reference TRBV7-8 and TRBJ2-1, is GAGVSQSPRYKVAKRGQDVALRCDPISGHVSLFWYQQALGQGPEFLTYFQNEAQLDKSGLPSDRFFAERPEGSVSTLKIQRTQQEDSAVYLCASNPFDFYNEQFFGPGTRLTVL.

The chain combines TRBV12-3 or TRBV12-4 with TRBJ1-1; D remains ambiguous. There are 13 residues in the CDR3. Deletions cut 5 bases from V and 2 bases from J, with 9 bases between. Written as DNA, the CDR3 is TGTGCCAGCAGTCCCGTAGATAACACTGAAGCTTTCTTT. This translates into CASSPVDNTEAFF.

J is TRBJ2-2 and V is TRBV5-4; 12 bases are a match to TRBD2. Germline V gene data show CDR1 as SGHNT and CDR2 as YYREEE (reference sequence). The CDR3 runs 17 residues. The V and J ends lost 4 bases and 3 bases, in that order; junction bases with no gene match: 7. Here the CDR3 DNA reads TGTGCCAGCAGCCGAGATCTAGCGGGGGGGGACACCGGGGAGCTGTTTTTT. It specifies CASSRDLAGGDTGELFF.

The chain recombines TRBV19 with TRBJ1-5, with no clear D. V was pared by 4 bases and J by 6 bases, with 16 bases between. CDR3 length equals 15 residues. Germline CDR1 is LNHDA and CDR2 is SQIVND (reference sequence). In nucleotides, the CDR3 is TGTGCCAGTAGTACTCAATTGGCAGGAGGTCAGCCCCAGCATTTT. Its translation is CASSTQLAGGQPQHF.

This rearrangement joins TRBV19 to TRBJ1-5, with D hard to call. Germline CDR1 LNHDA, CDR2 SQIVND (reference sequence). Deletions cut 4 bases from V and 4 bases from J, with 23 bases between. The CDR3 runs to 18 residues. The CDR3 region has the DNA TGTGCCAGTAGTACTGGTAGGAGTAAAACTGAGAAAAATCAGCCCCAGCATTTT. Translated: CASSTGRSKTEKNQPQHF.

This clone has more than one count but fewer than ten. This chain uses TRBV7-9 with TRBJ2-3; 7 bases match TRBD1. The length of the CDR3 is 15 residues. With V trimmed by 2 bases and J by 1 base, 3 bases remained unmatched. In germline, CDR1 is SEHNR, CDR2 FQNEAQ (reference sequence). CDR3: CASSLFGQGTDTQYF. CDR3 DNA: TGTGCCAGCAGCTTATTCGGACAGGGCACAGATACGCAGTATTTT.

V and J are TRBV19 and TRBJ2-5; 10 positions agree with TRBD1. Germline CDR1 reads LNHDA; CDR2 reads SQIVND (reference sequence). V was clipped by 6 bases and J by 10 bases; unmatched bases: 11. The length of the CDR3 is 14 residues. The CDR3 DNA reads TGTGCCAGTAGAAGAGGGACAGGGGATTCGGGCCAGTACTTC. Amino acid sequence: CASRRGTGDSGQYF.

The V gene is TRBV15, the J gene TRBJ2-6; 9 bases agree with TRBD1. Per germline, CDR1 LNHNV and CDR2 YYDKDF (reference sequence). CDR3 length: 19 amino acids. V lost 3 bases, J lost 0 bases, and 9 bases stayed unmatched. The chain's CDR3 is CATSSPGQGYSSGANVLTF. The CDR3 coding sequence is TGTGCCACCAGCAGCCCGGGACAGGGCTACAGCTCTGGGGCCAACGTCCTGACTTTC.

The chain is built from TRBV4-1 and TRBJ1-1; 7 bases match TRBD1. This CDR3 has 16 amino acids. With 8 bases clipped from V and 2 bases from J, the junction kept 14 bases outside the gene matches. Germline V gives CDR1 MGHRA, CDR2 YSYEKL. CDR3 DNA sequence: TGCGCCAGCCAAAGGGGGCACCTGACCTCAAACACTGAAGCTTTCTTT. Its translation: CASQRGHLTSNTEAFF.

This chain joins TRBV28 and TRBJ2-7; the match to TRBD1 covers 9 bases. This CDR3 is 15 amino acids long. Germline CDR1 reads MDHEN; CDR2 reads SYDVKM. J gave up 3 bases and V 5 bases, and 8 bases lay outside the gene matches. CDR3 coding DNA: TGTGCCAGCAGTGCCCCGGGACAGGGCATCTACGAGCAGTACTTC. Its protein product is CASSAPGQGIYEQYF.

The genes are TRBV6-2 or TRBV6-3 and TRBJ1-2, with TRBD1 as a possible D gene (6 bases). V lost 5 bases, J lost 7 bases, and 11 bases lay in between. The CDR3 runs to 12 residues. Germline V lookup: CDR1 MNHEY, CDR2 SVGEGT. CDR3 amino acids: CASSALRGGYTF. For the CDR3, the DNA is TGTGCCAGCAGTGCCCTCAGGGGTGGCTACACCTTC.

The genes are TRBV28 and TRBJ1-1; 8 bases line up with TRBD1. CDR1 and CDR2 (germline): MDHEN, SYDVKM. Losses at the gene ends were 4 bases for V and 13 bases for J; bases not matched to a gene: 11. CDR3 length: 13 residues. The CDR3, as DNA: TGTGCCAGCAGTTCAAACTCCGGGACAGGTGTTTTCTTT. This encodes CASSSNSGTGVFF.

This clone was observed a handful of times. This chain links TRBV7-7 with TRBJ1-5; D is undetermined. CDR3 length equals 14 residues. Germline V lookup: CDR1 SSHAT, CDR2 FNYEAQ (reference sequence). Trimming removed 0 bases at V and 6 bases at J, with 9 bases between. CDR3 region: CASSLAGEGQPQHF. CDR3 nucleotide sequence: TGTGCCAGCAGCTTAGCGGGAGAAGGTCAGCCCCAGCATTTT.

This clone was observed a single time. The chain carries TRBV19 and TRBJ2-7; 8 bases align to TRBD2. Germline loops: CDR1 LNHDA, CDR2 SQIVND (reference sequence). The junction had 5 bases not matched to a gene; V was cut back by 10 bases and J by 3 bases. This CDR3 has 12 amino acids. The CDR3 DNA reads as TGTGCCACCGGGACTAGTCTCTACGAGCAGTACTTC. Translating it yields CATGTSLYEQYF.

V gene TRBV3-1 (or the pseudogene TRBV3-2) combines with J gene TRBJ2-7; 11 bases line up with TRBD2. The CDR3 sequence is 13 residues long. Germline CDR1 is LGHDT and CDR2 is YNNKEL (reference sequence). Trimming at V came to 4 bases and at J to 7 bases, leaving 3 bases not matched to a gene. CDR3 loop: CASSPSGRREQYF. The CDR3 DNA is TGTGCCAGCAGCCCTAGCGGGAGGAGAGAGCAGTACTTC.

The genes are TRBV6-6 and TRBJ1-1; the D gene is possibly TRBD1 (5 bases). Germline V CDR1 and CDR2: MNHNY, SVGAGI (reference sequence). There are 16 residues in the CDR3. Trimming left V 5 bases short and J 3 bases short, with 19 bases between. The CDR3 nucleotides read TGTGCCAGCAGTCACGATCGGGGCGGGAAGGACACTGAAGCTTTCTTT. Residues: CASSHDRGGKDTEAFF.

This clone was seen a single time. J is TRBJ1-2 and V is TRBV18; 7 positions match TRBD1. The V gene end was trimmed by 4 bases and the J gene end by 3 bases; junction bases not matched to a gene: 11. The CDR3 loop spans 16 amino acids. From germline, CDR1 is KGHSH and CDR2 LQKENI. The CDR3 DNA sequence: TGTGCCAGCTCACGCCCAGACAGGGCGACTTACTATGGCTACACCTTC. Amino acids: CASSRPDRATYYGYTF. The full variable domain, its missing parts supplied by reference TRBV18 and TRBJ1-2, is NAGVMQNPRHLVRRRGQEARLRCSPMKGHSHVYWYRQLPEEGLKFMVYLQKENIIDESGMPKERFSAEFPKEGPSILRIQQVVRGDSAAYFCASSRPDRATYYGYTFGSGTRLTVV.

The chain has TRBV6-1 and TRBJ1-1; D unresolved. The CDR3 consists of 11 residues. Germline V gene sequence: CDR1 MNHNS, CDR2 SASEGT. V lost 2 bases and J lost 11, with 9 bases in between. CDR3 region: CASSEIEAAFF. The CDR3 DNA reads TGTGCCAGCAGTGAAATCGAGGCGGCTTTCTTT.

The rearrangement links TRBV5-1 to TRBJ1-1; TRBD1 aligns across 7 bases. Trimming at V came to 3 bases and at J to 10 bases, leaving 6 bases not matched to a gene. This CDR3 is 12 amino acids long. Germline V gene sequence: CDR1 SGHRS, CDR2 YFSETQ. The CDR3 bases are TGCGCCAGCAGCTATTTACAGGGGAGAGCTTTCTTT. This gives the protein CASSYLQGRAFF.

CDR3 in DNA: TGCGCCAGCAGTCCTAATAATGAAAAACTGTTTTTT. Translated, it gives CASSPNNEKLFF. The chain joins TRBV4-1 to TRBJ1-4; no definite D call. Germline assignment: CDR1 MGHRA and CDR2 YSYEKL. The CDR3 is 12 amino acids. Between the trimmed V and J ends, which lost 6 bases and 4 bases, there was a span of 6 bases.

The chain combines TRBV29-1 with TRBJ1-6, with D maybe TRBD1 (5 bases). This CDR3 region has 13 residues. With 4 bases removed from V and 10 bases from J, the gap between germline ends came to 14 bases. Germline loops: CDR1 SQVTM, CDR2 ANQGSEA. CDR3 coding DNA: TGCAGCGTTGCTGTCCAGGGTTCCTCACCCCTCCACTTT. This codes for CSVAVQGSSPLHF. Based on the CDR3 plus reference TRBV29-1 and TRBJ1-6, the full variable domain is SAVISQKPSRDICQRGTSLTIQCQVDSQVTMMFWYRQQPGQSLTLIATANQGSEATYESGFVIDKFPISRPNLTFSTLTVSNMSPEDSSIYLCSVAVQGSSPLHFGNGTRLTVT.

The rearrangement links TRBV15 to TRBJ1-2; D may be TRBD1 (5 bases). The ends were cut back, 0 bases at V and 4 bases at J, with 15 bases in the middle. This CDR3 has 16 amino acids. Germline CDR1 reads LNHNV; CDR2 reads YYDKDF (reference sequence). CDR3 sequence reads: CATSRDPTGTIYGYTF. The CDR3 coding sequence is TGTGCCACCAGCAGAGATCCCACAGGTACTATCTATGGCTACACCTTC.

The chain uses TRBV5-1 and TRBJ2-4, with a tentative D call TRBD1 (6 bases). V was trimmed by 1 base and J by 3 bases, leaving 17 bases between them. In germline, CDR1 is SGHRS, CDR2 YFSETQ. The CDR3 has 17 residues. The CDR3 spells CASSLRSTGLVKNIQYF. The DNA for the CDR3 is TGCGCCAGCAGCTTGAGGTCTACAGGGCTTGTCAAAAACATTCAGTACTTC.